The clone carrying this T cell receptor (beta chain) is deemed medium-sized. Its antigen is unidentified. Germline values: CDR1 MDHEN, CDR2 SYDVKM. This CDR3 contains 14 residues. V gave up 3 bases and J gave up 3 bases; unmatched junction bases: 1. This specimen comes from a study of circulating CD8 cells and anti-PD-1 response in melanoma. Background on the study: Of some 13 patients, seven got anti-PD-1 first and six had prior therapy. Complete or partial response defined responders; stable or progressive disease, non-responders.

Live CD3+CD8+TCRalphabeta+ cells were sorted into four subsets by PD-1 and/or TIGIT. The QIAseq Immune Repertoire TCR panel built the libraries from roughly 15 ng of total RNA. MiXCR, applied by TCRdb to the reads, yields one record per CDR3 protein. The sample has roughly 410 distinct CDR3 sequences, about 5% seen once. General study findings and limits: TIGIT repertoires were least diverse, DNEG repertoires most diverse.

This TCR came from a human donor with melanoma. Sample: CD8+ T cells from PBMCs, taken at baseline or after one month of anti-PD-1 therapy (not recorded which). The chain recombines TRBV28 with TRBJ2-3; 9 bases match TRBD2. Written as DNA, the CDR3 is TGTGCCAGCAGTTTCCTAGCGGGGACAGATACGCAGTATTTT. It encodes CASSFLAGTDTQYF. Complete variable domain (other parts from reference TRBV28 and TRBJ2-3): DVKVTQSSRYLVKRTGEKVFLECVQDMDHENMFWYRQDPGLGLRLIYFSYDVKMKEKGDIPEGYSVSREKKERFSLILESASTNQTSMYLCASSFLAGTDTQYFGPGTRLTVL.